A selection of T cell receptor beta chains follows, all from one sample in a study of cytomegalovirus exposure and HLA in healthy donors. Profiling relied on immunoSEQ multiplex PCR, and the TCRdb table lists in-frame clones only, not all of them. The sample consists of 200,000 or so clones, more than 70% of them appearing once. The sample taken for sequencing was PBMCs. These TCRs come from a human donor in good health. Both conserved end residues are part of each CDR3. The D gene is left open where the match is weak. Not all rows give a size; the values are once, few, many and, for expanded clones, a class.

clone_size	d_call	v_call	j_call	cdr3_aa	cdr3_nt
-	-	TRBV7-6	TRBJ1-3	CASSLIESSGNTIYF	TGTGCCAGCAGCTTAATTGAGAGCTCTGGAAACACCATATATTTT
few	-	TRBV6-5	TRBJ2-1	CASSQSGPPTDEQFF	TGTGCCAGCAGTCAAAGCGGACCACCAACGGATGAGCAGTTCTTC
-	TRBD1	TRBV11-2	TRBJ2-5	CASSVRTGAFQETQYF	TGTGCCAGCAGTGTAAGGACAGGGGCTTTCCAAGAGACCCAGTACTTC
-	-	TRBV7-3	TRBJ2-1	CASSPWGGISYNEQFF	TGTGCCAGCAGCCCCTGGGGCGGGATCTCCTACAATGAGCAGTTCTTC
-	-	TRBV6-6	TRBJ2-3	CASSGSGTDTQYF	TGTGCCAGCAGTGGGTCAGGGACAGATACGCAGTATTTT
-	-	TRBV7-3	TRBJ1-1	CASSLGGLALNTEAFF	TGTGCCAGCAGCTTAGGGGGACTGGCGTTGAACACTGAAGCTTTCTTT
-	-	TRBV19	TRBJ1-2	CASSIAGVGYTF	TGTGCCAGTAGTATAGCGGGGGTCGGCTACACCTTC
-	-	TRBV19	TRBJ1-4	CASSPLLRDEKLFF	TGTGCCAGTAGTCCCTTGTTGCGGGATGAAAAACTGTTTTTT
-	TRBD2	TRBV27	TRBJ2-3	CASSPREMSTDTQYF	TGTGCCAGCAGTCCGCGGGAGATGAGCACAGATACGCAGTATTTT
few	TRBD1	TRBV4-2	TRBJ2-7	CASSQGDSAYEQYF	TGTGCCAGCAGCCAGGGGGACAGTGCCTACGAGCAGTACTTC